A selection of T cell receptor beta chains follows, all from one sample in a study of blood T cell repertoires in COVID-19. Clones were sequenced by immunoSEQ multiplex PCR, and TCRdb holds only the in-frame ones, with some missing. The data contain approximately 270,000 clones, 80% to 90% of them singletons. Sequencing used PBMCs or T cells enriched from blood (not recorded which). These receptors were obtained from a woman aged 25 to 39 who had recovered from COVID-19. The CDR3 runs from the conserved cysteine through the conserved F or W. The listing skips clone size in some rows; elsewhere it reads once, few, many or a size class.

clone size	V gene	J gene	CDR3 protein
.	TRBV11-2	TRBJ1-1	CASSLGLGGLGTEAFF
.	TRBV7-9	TRBJ2-4	CASSLVGTSGPLAKNIQYF
.	TRBV7-2	TRBJ1-3	CASSLAGGNARGNTIYF
.	TRBV24-1	TRBJ2-3	CATGHEGTGSTDTQYF
.	TRBV3-1/TRBV3-2	TRBJ2-1	CASSQRGIYNEQFF
once	TRBV30	TRBJ2-5	CAWKFGGQETQYF
.	TRBV27	TRBJ1-1	CASSSGTGLTEAFF
.	TRBV24-1	TRBJ2-1	CATSGTSGRAVLNEQFF
.	TRBV27	TRBJ1-2	CASRAQTGRGNFYGYTF
.	TRBV11-2	TRBJ1-1	CASSLEQGEAFF
.	TRBV7-2	TRBJ2-3	CASSQRLAGDTDTQYF
once	TRBV3-1/TRBV3-2	TRBJ2-3	CASRLAGGRGTDTQYF
.	TRBV7-2	TRBJ2-3	CASSPLVTITDTQYF
.	TRBV4-1	TRBJ1-1	CASSQLTGGTEAFF
.	TRBV9	TRBJ2-7	CASSARGGSEQYF
once	TRBV5-1	TRBJ1-1	CASSSLDSSTEAFF
once	TRBV11-2	TRBJ1-4	CASLDRVGEKLFF
.	TRBV28	TRBJ1-2	CASTTGTGSGYTF
.	TRBV9	TRBJ2-5	CASSATGQIQETQYF
.	TRBV24-1	TRBJ2-1	CATSDYLGSSYNEQFF
.	TRBV3-1/TRBV3-2	TRBJ1-4	CASSPSIGRGNEKLFF
few	TRBV28	TRBJ2-1	CASSPGTSGSYNEQFF
.	TRBV6-2/TRBV6-3	TRBJ1-4	CASSPQGLLNEKLFF
.	TRBV6-5	TRBJ1-6	CASTRRGGNSPLHF
.	TRBV5-1	TRBJ2-2	CASTEGPHTGELFF
.	TRBV18	TRBJ2-1	CASSPLLTAYNEQFF
.	TRBV27	TRBJ2-5	CASSFQQGYQETQYF
.	TRBV10-3	TRBJ1-6	CAISEAWENSYNSPLHF
.	TRBV19	TRBJ2-3	CASSTGIADTQYF
.	TRBV7-9	TRBJ1-5	CASSLGQGDQPQHF
few	TRBV27	TRBJ1-1	CASRWRGNTEAFF
few	TRBV7-9	TRBJ1-1	CASSLTGGNTEAFF
.	TRBV6-5	TRBJ1-2	CASKERHYGYTF
.	TRBV28	TRBJ1-1	CASNPFDSPAEAFF
.	TRBV5-1	TRBJ1-3	CASSSGAVSGNTIYF
.	TRBV5-1	TRBJ1-2	CASSLTGETYGYTF
few	TRBV3-1/TRBV3-2	TRBJ1-5	CASSQDAGPQHF
.	TRBV10-1	TRBJ1-6	CASKGQHLASPLHF
.	TRBV6-5	TRBJ1-6	CASSSLDNSPLHF
.	TRBV5-1	TRBJ2-5	CASSLGQGQETQYF
.	TRBV4-1	TRBJ2-3	CASSQESRAGDTQYF
.	TRBV29-1	TRBJ1-1	CSVWTGSNTEAFF
.	TRBV24-1	TRBJ2-1	CATSDRRSFNNEQFF
.	TRBV6-5	TRBJ1-1	CASSYSGAGPNTEAFF
.	TRBV7-6	TRBJ2-7	CASSLEDYPSYEQYF
once	TRBV5-1	TRBJ1-6	CASSLGTGLQRGSPLHF
.	TRBV7-9	TRBJ1-5	CASSPGGNQPQHF
few	TRBV10-3	TRBJ1-2	CAISGTGGLENGYTF
.	TRBV5-1	TRBJ1-2	CASSLDAWRTEPGYTF
.	TRBV7-8	TRBJ2-5	CASSHIAGGRETQYF